The clone carrying this T cell receptor (beta chain) came up many times. Antigen specificity is unknown. This specimen belongs to a study of early T cells in non-severe SARS-CoV-2 infection. Study-level background: From unsorted whole blood, bulk RNA was sequenced, and the chains remained unpaired. General study points: Anti-spike CD8 specificities were favored by VDJdb matching, whose results missed private and CD4 specificities.

The germline V gene encodes CDR1 PRHDT and CDR2 FYEKMQ (reference sequence). V gave up 5 bases and J gave up 0 bases; unmatched junction bases: 6. CDR3 length: 15 amino acids. Each cDNA molecule carried a unique molecular identifier. Via MiXCR, TCRdb re-called the 5' RACE reads, giving one row per CDR3 protein. The sample records 87,000 or so distinct CDR3 sequences, roughly 15% being singletons. The sequence came from an adult who was a healthcare worker with PCR-confirmed SARS-CoV-2 infection or an uninfected control (not recorded which). The chain joins TRBV13 to TRBJ2-5; 7 positions match TRBD1. Sequencing input: whole blood. The CDR3 nucleotides read TGTGCCAGCAGCCACGGGACAGCAGACCAAGAGACCCAGTACTTC. Translation gives CASSHGTADQETQYF. Full variable domain (outside the CDR3, taken from reference TRBV13 and TRBJ2-5): AAGVIQSPRHLIKEKRETATLKCYPIPRHDTVYWYQQGPGQDPQFLISFYEKMQSDKGSIPDRFSAQQFSDYHSELNMSSLELGDSALYFCASSHGTADQETQYFGPGTRLLVL.